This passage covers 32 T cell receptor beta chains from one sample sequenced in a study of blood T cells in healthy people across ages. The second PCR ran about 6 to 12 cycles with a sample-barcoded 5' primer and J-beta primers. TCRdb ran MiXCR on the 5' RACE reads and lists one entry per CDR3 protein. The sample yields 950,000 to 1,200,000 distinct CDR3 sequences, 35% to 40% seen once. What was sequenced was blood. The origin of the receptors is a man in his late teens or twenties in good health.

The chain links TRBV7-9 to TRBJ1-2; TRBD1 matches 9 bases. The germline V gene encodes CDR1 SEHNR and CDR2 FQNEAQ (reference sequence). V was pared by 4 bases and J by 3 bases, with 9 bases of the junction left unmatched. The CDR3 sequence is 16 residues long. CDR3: CASSSTGTGPDYGYTF. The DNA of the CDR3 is TGTGCCAGCAGCTCAACCGGGACAGGGCCTGACTATGGCTACACCTTC.

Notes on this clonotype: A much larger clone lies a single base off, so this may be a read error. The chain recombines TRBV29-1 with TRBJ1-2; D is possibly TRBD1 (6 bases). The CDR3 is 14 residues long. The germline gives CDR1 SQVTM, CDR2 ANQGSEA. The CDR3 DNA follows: TGCAGCGTAACACAGAAACAGGGTCGATATGGCCACACCTTC. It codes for CSVTQKQGRYGHTF.

CDR3 sequence reads: CASSLAGALSGANVLTF. The DNA of the CDR3 is TGTGCCAGCAGCTTAGCTGGCGCGCTTTCTGGGGCCAACGTCCTGACTTTC. V is TRBV7-2 and J is TRBJ2-6; no reliable D call. CDR1 is SGHTA and CDR2 is FQGNSA in the germline V gene. V was trimmed by 0 bases and J by 1 base, leaving 10 bases between them. CDR3 length: 17 residues.

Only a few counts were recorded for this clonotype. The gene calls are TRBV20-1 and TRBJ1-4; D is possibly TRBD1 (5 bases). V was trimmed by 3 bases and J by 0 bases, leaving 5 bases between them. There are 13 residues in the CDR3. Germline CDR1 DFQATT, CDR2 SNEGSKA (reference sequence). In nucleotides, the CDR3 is TGCAGTGCTAGGGACACAACTAATGAAAAACTGTTTTTT. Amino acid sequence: CSARDTTNEKLFF.

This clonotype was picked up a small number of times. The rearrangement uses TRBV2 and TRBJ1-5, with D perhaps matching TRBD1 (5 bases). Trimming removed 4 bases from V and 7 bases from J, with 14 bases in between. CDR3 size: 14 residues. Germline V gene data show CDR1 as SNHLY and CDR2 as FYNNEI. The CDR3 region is CASSVPSGKQPQHF. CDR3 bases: TGTGCCAGCAGTGTACCCTCAGGGAAGCAGCCCCAGCATTTT.

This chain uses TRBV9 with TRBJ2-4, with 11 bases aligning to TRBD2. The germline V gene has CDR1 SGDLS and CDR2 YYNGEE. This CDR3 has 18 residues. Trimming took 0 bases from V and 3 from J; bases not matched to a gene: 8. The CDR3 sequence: CASSVGVAGGGHKNIQYF. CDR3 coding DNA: TGTGCCAGCAGCGTAGGTGTAGCGGGAGGGGGGCACAAAAACATTCAGTACTTC.

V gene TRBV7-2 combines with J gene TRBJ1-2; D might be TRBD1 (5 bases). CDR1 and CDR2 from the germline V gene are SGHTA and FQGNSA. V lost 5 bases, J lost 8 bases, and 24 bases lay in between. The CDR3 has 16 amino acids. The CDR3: CASSRASAPGFRGYTF. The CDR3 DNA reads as TGTGCCAGCAGCCGCGCGTCCGCACCAGGGTTTCGGGGCTACACCTTC.

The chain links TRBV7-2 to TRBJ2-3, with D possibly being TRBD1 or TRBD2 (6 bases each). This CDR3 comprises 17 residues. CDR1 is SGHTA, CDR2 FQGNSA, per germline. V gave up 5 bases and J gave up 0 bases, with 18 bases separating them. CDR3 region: CASSPLGGQTSTDTQYF. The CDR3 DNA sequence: TGTGCCAGCAGCCCACTAGGGGGGCAGACGAGCACAGATACGCAGTATTTT.

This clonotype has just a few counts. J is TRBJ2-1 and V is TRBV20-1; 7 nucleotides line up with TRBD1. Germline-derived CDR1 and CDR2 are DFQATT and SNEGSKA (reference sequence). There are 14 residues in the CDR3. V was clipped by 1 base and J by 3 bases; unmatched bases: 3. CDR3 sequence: CSARAGTDYNEQFF. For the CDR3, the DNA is TGCAGTGCTAGAGCGGGGACAGACTACAATGAGCAGTTCTTC.

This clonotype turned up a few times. As DNA, the CDR3 is TGTGCCAGCAGCCTCATCGTTCTCACGGGGGGAGAGCAGTACTTC. It yields the protein CASSLIVLTGGEQYF. V gene TRBV11-2 combines with J gene TRBJ2-4, with 7 bases identical to TRBD2. CDR3 length equals 15 residues. Germline CDR1 reads SGHAT; CDR2 reads FQNNGV. The J segment lost 13 bases and the V segment lost 5 bases, leaving 17 bases of the junction unmatched.

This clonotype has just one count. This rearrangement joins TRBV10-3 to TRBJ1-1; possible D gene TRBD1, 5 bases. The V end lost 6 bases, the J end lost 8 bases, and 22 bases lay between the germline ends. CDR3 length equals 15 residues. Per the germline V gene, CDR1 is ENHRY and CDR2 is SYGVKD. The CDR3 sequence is CAISPTGTALGEAFF. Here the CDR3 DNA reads TGTGCCATCAGCCCAACCGGGACGGCCCTCGGGGAAGCTTTCTTT.

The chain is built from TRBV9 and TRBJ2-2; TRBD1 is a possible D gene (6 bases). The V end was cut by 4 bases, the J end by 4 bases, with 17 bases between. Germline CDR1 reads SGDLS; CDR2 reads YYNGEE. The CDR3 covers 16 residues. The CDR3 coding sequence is TGTGCCAGCAGCCCCAGGGGATCCTTAGGCACCGGGGAGCTGTTTTTT. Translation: CASSPRGSLGTGELFF.

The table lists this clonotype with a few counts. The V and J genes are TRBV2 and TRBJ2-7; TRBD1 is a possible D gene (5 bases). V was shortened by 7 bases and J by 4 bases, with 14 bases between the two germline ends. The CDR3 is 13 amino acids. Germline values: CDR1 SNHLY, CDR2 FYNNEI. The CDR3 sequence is CASKAAGIYEQYF. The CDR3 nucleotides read TGTGCCAGCAAGGCGGCAGGGATTTACGAGCAGTACTTC.

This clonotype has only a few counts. The DNA of the CDR3 is TGTGCCAGCAGCTTAGGCGGAGGTGGTTTAGATACGCAGTATTTT. As protein: CASSLGGGGLDTQYF. This chain connects TRBV7-9 to TRBJ2-3; the D gene is possibly TRBD2 (5 bases). The CDR3 loop spans 15 amino acids. The V gene's germline CDR1 is SEHNR and CDR2 FQNEAQ (reference sequence). V shed 1 base and J shed 5 bases, with 13 bases lying between them.

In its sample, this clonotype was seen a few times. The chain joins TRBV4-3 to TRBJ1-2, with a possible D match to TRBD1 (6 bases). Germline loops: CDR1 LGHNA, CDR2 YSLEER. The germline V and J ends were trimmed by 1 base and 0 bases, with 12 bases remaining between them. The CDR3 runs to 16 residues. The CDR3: CASSQVLGGPNYGYTF. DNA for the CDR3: TGCGCCAGCAGCCAAGTGTTAGGGGGACCTAACTATGGCTACACCTTC.

The CDR3 protein is CASNSLPGQGGSPLHF. Written as DNA, the CDR3 is TGTGCCAGCAATTCTCTTCCAGGACAGGGGGGTTCACCCCTCCACTTT. V and J are TRBV6-6 and TRBJ1-6; 10 nucleotides line up with TRBD1. The CDR3 length is 16 residues. The germline CDR1 and CDR2 sequences are MNHNY and SVGAGI (reference sequence). Trimming took 7 bases from V and 9 from J; bases not matched to a gene: 12.

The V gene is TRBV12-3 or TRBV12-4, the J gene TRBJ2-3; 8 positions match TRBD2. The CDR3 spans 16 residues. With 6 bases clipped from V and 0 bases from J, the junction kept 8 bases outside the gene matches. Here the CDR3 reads CASSTGTRASTDTQYF. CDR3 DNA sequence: TGTGCCAGCAGCACAGGGACTAGGGCTAGCACAGATACGCAGTATTTT.

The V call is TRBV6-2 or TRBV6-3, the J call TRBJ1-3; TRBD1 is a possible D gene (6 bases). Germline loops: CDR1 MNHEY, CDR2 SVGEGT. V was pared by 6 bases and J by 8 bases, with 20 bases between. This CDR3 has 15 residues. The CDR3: CASRRQANYGYTIYF. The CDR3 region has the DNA TGTGCCAGCAGGCGACAGGCAAACTATGGCTACACCATATATTTT.

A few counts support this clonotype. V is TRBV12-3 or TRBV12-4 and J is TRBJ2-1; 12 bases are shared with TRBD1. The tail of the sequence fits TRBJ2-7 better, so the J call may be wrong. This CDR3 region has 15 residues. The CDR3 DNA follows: TGTGCCAGCGAATCGGGACAGGGGGCGCGGAATGAGCAGTACTTC. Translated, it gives CASESGQGARNEQYF.

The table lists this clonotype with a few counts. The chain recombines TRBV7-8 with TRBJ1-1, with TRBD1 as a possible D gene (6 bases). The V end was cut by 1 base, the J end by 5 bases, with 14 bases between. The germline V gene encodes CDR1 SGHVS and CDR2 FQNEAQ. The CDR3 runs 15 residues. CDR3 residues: CASSLVTGMETEAFF. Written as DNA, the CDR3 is TGTGCCAGCAGCTTAGTTACAGGGATGGAAACTGAAGCTTTCTTT.

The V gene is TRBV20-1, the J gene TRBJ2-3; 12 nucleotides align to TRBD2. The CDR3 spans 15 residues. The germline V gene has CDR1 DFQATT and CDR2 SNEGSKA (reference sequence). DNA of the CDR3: TGCAGCGCACCGCGCCTAGCGGGGGGGGCGGATACGCAGTATTTT. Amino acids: CSAPRLAGGADTQYF.

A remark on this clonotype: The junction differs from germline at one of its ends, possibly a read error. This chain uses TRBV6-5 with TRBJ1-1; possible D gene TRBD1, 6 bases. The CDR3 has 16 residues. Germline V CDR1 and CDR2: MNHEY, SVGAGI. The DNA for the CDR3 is TGTGCCAACAGTTACCCAGGTGGGGGGCTGGGGACTGAAGCTTTCTTT. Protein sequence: CANSYPGGGLGTEAFF.

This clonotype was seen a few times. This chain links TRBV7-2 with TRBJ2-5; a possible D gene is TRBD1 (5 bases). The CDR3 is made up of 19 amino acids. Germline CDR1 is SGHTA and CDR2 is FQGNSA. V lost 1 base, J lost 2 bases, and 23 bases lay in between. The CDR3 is CASSLGRGFGRERQETQYF. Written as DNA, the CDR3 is TGTGCCAGCAGCTTAGGTCGTGGGTTTGGCAGGGAAAGACAAGAGACCCAGTACTTC.

CDR3 in DNA: TGTGCCAGCAGTCGACAGCTCTCTGGGGCCAACGTCCTGACTTTC. This translates into CASSRQLSGANVLTF. The rearrangement joins TRBV6-5 to TRBJ2-6, with D possibly TRBD1 on 5 matching bases. The germline CDR1 and CDR2 sequences are MNHEY and SVGAGI. This CDR3 region has 15 residues. V was cut by 5 bases and J by 0 bases, with 8 bases left in between.

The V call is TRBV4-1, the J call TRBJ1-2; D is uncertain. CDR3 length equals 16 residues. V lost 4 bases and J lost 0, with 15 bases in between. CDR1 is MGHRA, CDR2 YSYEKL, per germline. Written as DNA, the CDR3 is TGCGCCAGCAGCCCTCGGACCGCCGGTCCTAACTATGGCTACACCTTC. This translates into CASSPRTAGPNYGYTF.

The CDR3 loop reads CASSIEDRRLGDTQYF. The CDR3, as DNA: TGTGCCAGTAGTATCGAGGACAGGAGACTGGGGGATACGCAGTATTTT. This chain uses TRBV19 with TRBJ2-3, with 7 bases aligning to TRBD1. The CDR3 is 16 amino acids. V lost 3 bases, J lost 6 bases, and 12 bases stayed unmatched. Germline V gene lookup returns CDR1 LNHDA and CDR2 SQIVND (reference sequence). Looking up the rest from reference TRBV19 and TRBJ2-3 gives the full variable domain: DGGITQSPKYLFRKEGQNVTLSCEQNLNHDAMYWYRQDPGQGLRLIYYSQIVNDFQKGDIAEGYSVSREKKESFPLTVTSAQKNPTAFYLCASSIEDRRLGDTQYFGPGTRLTVL.

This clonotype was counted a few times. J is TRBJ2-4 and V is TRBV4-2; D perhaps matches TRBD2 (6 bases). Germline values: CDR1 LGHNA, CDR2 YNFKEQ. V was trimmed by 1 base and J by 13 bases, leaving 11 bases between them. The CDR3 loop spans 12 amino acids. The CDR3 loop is CASSQGGGEQYF. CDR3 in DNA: TGTGCCAGCAGCCAAGGTGGCGGGGAGCAGTACTTC.

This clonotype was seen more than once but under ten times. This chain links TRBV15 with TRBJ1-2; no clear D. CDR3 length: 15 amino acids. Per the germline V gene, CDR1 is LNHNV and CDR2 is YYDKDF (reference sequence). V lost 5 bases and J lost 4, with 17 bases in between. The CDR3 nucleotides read TGTGCCACCAGCCCCCAAGGGAGCAACCTCTATGGCTACACCTTC. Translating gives CATSPQGSNLYGYTF.

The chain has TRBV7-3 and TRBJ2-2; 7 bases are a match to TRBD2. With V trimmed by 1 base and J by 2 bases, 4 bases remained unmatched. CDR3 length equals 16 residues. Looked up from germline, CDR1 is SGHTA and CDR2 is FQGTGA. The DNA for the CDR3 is TGTGCCAGCAGCTTAATCGGGGGGATAAACACCGGGGAGCTGTTTTTT. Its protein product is CASSLIGGINTGELFF.

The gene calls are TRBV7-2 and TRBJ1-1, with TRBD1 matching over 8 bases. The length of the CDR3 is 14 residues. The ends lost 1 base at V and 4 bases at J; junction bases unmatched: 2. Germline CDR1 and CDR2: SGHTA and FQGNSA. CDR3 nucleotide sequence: TGTGCCAGCAGCTTAGGGACAGGGAGCACTGAAGCTTTCTTT. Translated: CASSLGTGSTEAFF. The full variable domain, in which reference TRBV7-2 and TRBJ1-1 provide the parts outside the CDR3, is GAGVSQSPSNKVTEKGKDVELRCDPISGHTALYWYRQSLGQGLEFLIYFQGNSAPDKSGLPSDRFSAERTGGSVSTLTIQRTQQEDSAVYLCASSLGTGSTEAFFGQGTRLTVV.

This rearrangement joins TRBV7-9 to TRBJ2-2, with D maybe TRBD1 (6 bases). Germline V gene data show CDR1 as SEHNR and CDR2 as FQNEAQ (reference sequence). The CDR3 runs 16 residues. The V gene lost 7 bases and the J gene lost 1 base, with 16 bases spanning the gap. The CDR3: CASKENREQNTGELFF. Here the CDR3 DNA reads TGTGCCAGCAAGGAAAACAGGGAACAGAACACCGGGGAGCTGTTTTTT.

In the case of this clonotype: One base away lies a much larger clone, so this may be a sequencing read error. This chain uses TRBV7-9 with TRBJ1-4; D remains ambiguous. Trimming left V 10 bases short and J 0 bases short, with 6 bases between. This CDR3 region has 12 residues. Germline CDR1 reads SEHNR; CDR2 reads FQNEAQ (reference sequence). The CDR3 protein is CANSATNEKLFF. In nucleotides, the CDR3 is TGTGCCAACAGTGCAACTAATGAAAAACTGTTTTTT.